This T cell receptor (beta chain) appears in the sequencing data of a study of identical twins. Study results and limitations: A lower insertion count was a feature of abundant cord blood beta clonotypes, with no such feature in memory repertoires. The analysis was cross-sectional rather than longitudinal within donors.

This clonotype occurred a few times. What it binds is not known. Donors uniformly comprised healthy Caucasians. The germline V gene has CDR1 DFQATT and CDR2 SNEGSKA (reference sequence). V was trimmed by 1 base and J by 5 bases, leaving 26 bases between them. The CDR3 covers 18 residues. TCRdb called the 5' RACE reads again in MiXCR, with one record for every CDR3 protein. The top ten clones hold under 2% of a sample with 750,000 to 950,000 distinct CDR3 sequences, approximately 13% of them seen once. The sample was also linked to a second study, of yellow fever vaccine responses in identical twins. As reported in that work: Reportedly, twins' vaccine T cell responses looked partly convergent and partly personalized.

The receptor was isolated from a woman aged 18-35 years in good health. Sequenced material: PBMCs. This chain links TRBV20-1 with TRBJ1-2; D is perhaps TRBD1 (6 bases). Written as DNA, the CDR3 is TGCAGTGCTAGAGTCATCGGAGCGGGCCATGGCGGGACATATGGCTACACCTTC. Protein sequence: CSARVIGAGHGGTYGYTF.